The next 11 T cell receptor beta chains were all read from a single sample in a study of T cells in Graves' hyperthyroidism and ophthalmopathy (dated by TCRdb to between 2019 and 2020). Libraries came from multiplex PCR. The run used an Illumina HiSeq 2000. TCR beta CDR3 regions were amplified from RNA transcripts. For the first round of RT-PCR on the TCR CDR3, the HTBI primer set was used together with the Qiagen OneStep RT-PCR kit. The public reads were run again by TCRdb, first through fastp at Q25 and then through MiXCR, and only productive beta chains were kept. Every distinct CDR3 protein forms one entry, paired with its most common genes and DNA. The sample data list approximately 100,000 distinct CDR3 sequences, and about half of these were observed just once. About 26% of the sample lies in the top ten. Sample: blood. These receptor sequences come from a man aged 40-49 years with Graves' hyperthyroidism.

This clonotype was observed many times. This rearrangement joins TRBV2 to TRBJ2-5; D gene uncertain. The germline V gene has CDR1 SNHLY and CDR2 FYNNEI. Trimming left V 7 bases short and J 2 bases short, with 11 bases between. The CDR3 is 13 amino acids. The CDR3 bases are TGTGCCAGCAAAAGGCTACCTCAAGAGACCCAGTACTTC. It translates to CASKRLPQETQYF.

This clonotype was seen ten or more times. This chain uses TRBV4-3 with TRBJ2-7; 9 nucleotides align to TRBD2. The CDR3 is made up of 17 amino acids. Per germline, CDR1 LGHNA and CDR2 YSLEER. V trimming: 3 bases; J trimming: 1 base; junction bases outside the gene matches: 10. CDR3 amino acids: CASSHLPGSGRSYEQYF. As DNA, the CDR3 is TGCGCCAGCAGCCACCTCCCGGGTAGCGGGAGATCCTACGAGCAGTACTTC.

With regard to this clonotype: A much larger clone lies a single base off, so this may be a read error. V is TRBV5-1 and J is TRBJ1-1, with no clear D. The V end lost 0 bases, the J end lost 3 bases, and 9 bases lay between the germline ends. Germline V gene sequence: CDR1 SGHRS, CDR2 YFSETQ. The CDR3 is 14 amino acids. In nucleotides, the CDR3 is TGCGCCAGCAGCTTGGCCTCTTCGGACACTGAAGCTTTCTTT. Its protein is CASSLASSDTEAFF.

The chain uses TRBV7-2 and TRBJ2-3; 8 nucleotides line up with TRBD1. The CDR3 covers 14 residues. Looked up from germline, CDR1 is SGHTA and CDR2 is FQGNSA. The ends lost 9 bases at V and 4 bases at J; junction bases unmatched: 9. CDR3 protein: CARRPGQAPDTQYF. CDR3 in DNA: TGTGCCAGAAGACCGGGACAGGCGCCAGATACGCAGTATTTT.

This clonotype was counted many times. The chain recombines TRBV7-9 with TRBJ1-3, with 9 nucleotides matching TRBD1. The CDR3 has 16 residues. Trimming removed 3 bases from V and 4 bases from J; junction bases left unmatched: 7. Germline CDR1 is SEHNR and CDR2 is FQNEAQ (reference sequence). The DNA for the CDR3 is TGTGCCAGCAGCTTTCAACAGGGGGCAGGGGGAAACACCATATATTTT. Residues: CASSFQQGAGGNTIYF.

This clonotype was counted many times. The chain links TRBV14 to TRBJ2-3, with TRBD1 identical over 8 bases. V lost 5 bases to trimming and J lost 1 base; unmatched junction nucleotides: 8. Germline V gene sequence: CDR1 SGHDN, CDR2 FVKESK. The CDR3 spans 16 residues. The CDR3 bases are TGTGCCAGCAGCTTACCCAGGGGGCGCGGCACAGATACGCAGTATTTT. Amino acids: CASSLPRGRGTDTQYF.

In its sample, this clonotype was seen many times. This chain links TRBV11-2 with TRBJ1-1; the D gene is possibly TRBD1 (5 bases). CDR1 SGHAT and CDR2 FQNNGV come from the germline V gene. This CDR3 is 16 amino acids long. V shed 2 bases and J shed 5 bases, with 18 bases lying between them. CDR3 region: CASSLRRAGLLTEAFF. DNA of the CDR3: TGTGCCAGCAGCTTAAGAAGGGCAGGGCTGTTGACTGAAGCTTTCTTT.

As concerns this clonotype: The germline gene is not matched at one end of the junction; a read error may be the cause. This chain connects TRBV6-4 to TRBJ1-5; TRBD1 might be the D (5 bases). CDR1 and CDR2 from the germline V gene are MRHNA and SNTAGT. The CDR3 spans 19 residues. The CDR3 sequence is CARSDSRGHSAYSNQPQHF. CDR3 sequence (DNA): TGTGCCAGAAGTGACTCGCGGGGCCACAGTGCATATAGCAATCAGCCCCAGCATTTT.

A single count supports this clonotype. This sequence joins TRBV28 and TRBJ1-2; D might be TRBD1 (5 bases). Germline CDR1 MDHEN, CDR2 SYDVKM. V lost 3 bases to trimming and J lost 3 bases, with 17 bases between them. This CDR3 contains 16 residues. CDR3 loop: CASSFLGLGDDYGYTF. The CDR3, as DNA: TGTGCCAGCAGTTTTTTGGGTTTGGGGGATGACTATGGCTACACCTTC.

This clonotype was detected many times. The chain employs TRBV9 and TRBJ1-1; D may be TRBD1 (6 bases). The CDR3 loop spans 13 amino acids. With 3 bases removed from V and 6 bases from J, the gap between germline ends came to 12 bases. From germline, CDR1 is SGDLS and CDR2 YYNGEE. The chain's CDR3 is CASSAGTRAEAFF. The CDR3 DNA reads as TGTGCCAGCAGCGCTGGGACAAGGGCTGAAGCTTTCTTT.

This clonotype appeared a single time. The chain combines TRBV7-2 with TRBJ1-5, with TRBD1 as a possible D gene (6 bases). There are 15 residues in the CDR3. Germline CDR1 reads SGHTA; CDR2 reads FQGNSA. The ends were cut back, 5 bases at V and 0 bases at J, with 11 bases in the middle. The DNA of the CDR3 is TGTGCCAGCAGCGAACAGGGTTATAGCAATCAGCCCCAGCATTTT. It is translated as CASSEQGYSNQPQHF.